This TCR beta chain comes out of a study of blood T cell repertoires in COVID-19. On the study more broadly: Donors in the United States, Italy and Spain gave samples during acute or convalescent COVID-19. From T cells, B-cell-depleted T cells, or PBMCs came the material, which was cDNA or gDNA.

With V trimmed by 6 bases and J by 8 bases, 13 bases remained unmatched. CDR1 and CDR2 (germline): SGHTA, FQGNSA. CDR3 size: 15 residues. Authors' methods: How many nucleated cells were present was estimated from reference gene primer amplification. Data came from immunoSEQ multiplex PCR; TCRdb stores just in-frame clones and leaves some out. From that table come the V and J calls and clone size; the DNA was used to work out D and trimming. The sample includes some 140,000 clones, 70% to 90% of them seen just once. V usage is TRBV7-2 and J usage is TRBJ1-1, with TRBD1 matching over 9 bases. The source is a human donor in a cohort sampled during active COVID-19. The material sequenced was peripheral blood. The CDR3 loop is CASSRQGQGNSEAFF. For the CDR3, the DNA is TGTGCCAGCAGTCGACAAGGACAGGGGAACTCAGAAGCTTTCTTT.